This TCR beta chain comes out of a study of cytomegalovirus exposure and HLA in healthy donors. The study's findings and limits: Researchers counted approximately 160 TCR beta chains as cytomegalovirus-associated.

To note about this clone: The antigen is undetermined.

Germline lookup yields CDR1 SNHLY and CDR2 FYNNEI. The CDR3 extends over 15 amino acids. Germline trimming cut 7 bases from V and 10 bases from J; bases unmatched to any gene: 15. Method: immunoSEQ multiplex PCR; TCRdb's copy keeps in-frame clones and lacks some. The sample shows around 86,000 clones, approximately 93% of them seen only once. The V gene is TRBV2, the J gene TRBJ2-1; 8 bases are a match to TRBD2. Sequenced: PBMCs. This receptor was taken from a woman younger than 45 in good health and CMV-seropositive. The CDR3 bases are TGTGCCAGCATCGAGGCGGGAGGCCCGTCCCGCGAGCAGTTCTTC. It encodes CASIEAGGPSREQFF.